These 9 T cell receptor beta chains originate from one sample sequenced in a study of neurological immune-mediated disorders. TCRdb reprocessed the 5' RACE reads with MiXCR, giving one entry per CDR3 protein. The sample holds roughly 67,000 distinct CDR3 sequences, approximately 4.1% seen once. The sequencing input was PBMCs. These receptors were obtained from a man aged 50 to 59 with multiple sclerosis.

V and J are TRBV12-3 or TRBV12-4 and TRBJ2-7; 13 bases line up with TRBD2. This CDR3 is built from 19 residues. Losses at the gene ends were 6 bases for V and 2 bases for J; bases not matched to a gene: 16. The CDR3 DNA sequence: TGTGCCAGCAGCCGACGAGCCAGGACTAGCGGGGGAGCGCCCTACGAGCAGTACTTC. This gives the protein CASSRRARTSGGAPYEQYF.

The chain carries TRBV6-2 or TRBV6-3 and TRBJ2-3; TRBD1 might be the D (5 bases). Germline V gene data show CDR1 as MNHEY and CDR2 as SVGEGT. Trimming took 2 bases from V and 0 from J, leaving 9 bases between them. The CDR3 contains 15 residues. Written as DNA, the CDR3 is TGTGCCAGCAGTTACCTTGGACATAGCACAGATACGCAGTATTTT. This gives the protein CASSYLGHSTDTQYF.

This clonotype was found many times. CDR3 sequence (DNA): TGCAGTGCTACGTCAGGGTCGGAGACCCAGTACTTC. Its protein is CSATSGSETQYF. The V and J genes are TRBV20-1 and TRBJ2-5, with a tentative D call TRBD1 (5 bases). The germline V and J ends were trimmed by 4 bases and 5 bases, with 11 bases remaining between them. This CDR3 is built from 12 residues. Per the germline V gene, CDR1 is DFQATT and CDR2 is SNEGSKA (reference sequence).

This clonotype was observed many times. The chain's CDR3 is CASSLFSRSSYEQYF. The CDR3 bases are TGTGCCAGCAGCTTATTCTCGCGGAGCTCCTACGAGCAGTACTTC. The rearrangement joins TRBV7-2 to TRBJ2-7; D gene unclear. V lost 2 bases and J 0 bases, leaving 11 bases between the germline ends. There are 15 residues in the CDR3. Germline V gene lookup returns CDR1 SGHTA and CDR2 FQGNSA.

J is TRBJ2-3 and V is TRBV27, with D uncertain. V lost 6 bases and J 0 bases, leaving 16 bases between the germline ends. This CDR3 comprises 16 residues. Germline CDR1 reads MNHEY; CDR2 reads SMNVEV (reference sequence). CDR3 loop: CASRATGRPSTDTQYF. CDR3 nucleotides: TGTGCCAGCAGGGCTACTGGAAGGCCTAGCACAGATACGCAGTATTTT.

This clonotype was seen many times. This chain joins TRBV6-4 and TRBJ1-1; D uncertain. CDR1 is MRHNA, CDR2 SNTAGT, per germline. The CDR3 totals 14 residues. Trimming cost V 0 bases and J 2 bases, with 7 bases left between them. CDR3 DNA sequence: TGTGCCAGCAGTGACTCGGGGAGAAACACTGAAGCTTTCTTT. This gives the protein CASSDSGRNTEAFF.

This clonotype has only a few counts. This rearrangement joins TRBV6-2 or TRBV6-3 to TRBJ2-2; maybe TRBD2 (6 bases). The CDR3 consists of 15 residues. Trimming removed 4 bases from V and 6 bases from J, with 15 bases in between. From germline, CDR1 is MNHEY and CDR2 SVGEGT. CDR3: CASSLTGVASGELFF. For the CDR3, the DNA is TGTGCCAGCAGTTTGACGGGGGTCGCGTCCGGGGAGCTGTTTTTT.

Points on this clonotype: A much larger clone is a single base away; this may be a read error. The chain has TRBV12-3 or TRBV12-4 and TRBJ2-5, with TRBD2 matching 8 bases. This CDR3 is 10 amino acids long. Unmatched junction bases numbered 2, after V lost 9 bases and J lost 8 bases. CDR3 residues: CARSGGTQYF. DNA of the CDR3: TGTGCCAGAAGCGGGGGAACCCAGTACTTC.

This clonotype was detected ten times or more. The CDR3 sequence is CASSPMEIMNTEAFF. In nucleotides, the CDR3 is TGTGCCAGCAGCCCCATGGAGATCATGAACACTGAAGCTTTCTTT. The chain uses TRBV9 and TRBJ1-1; no reliable D call. The V end lost 4 bases, the J end lost 0 bases, and 13 bases lay between the germline ends. The CDR3 covers 15 residues. Per germline, CDR1 SGDLS and CDR2 YYNGEE. The full variable domain, with the rest looked up from reference TRBV9 and TRBJ1-1, is DSGVTQTPKHLITATGQRVTLRCSPRSGDLSVYWYQQSLDQGLQFLIQYYNGEERAKGNILERFSAQQFPDLHSELNLSSLELGDSALYFCASSPMEIMNTEAFFGQGTRLTVV.